This T cell receptor (beta chain) was sequenced for a study of neoadjuvant anti-PD-1 for oral cavity cancer. The CDR3 contains 14 residues. Trimming cost V 8 bases and J 2 bases, with 14 bases left between them. Germline CDR1 LGHNA, CDR2 YNFKEQ. The time point is: after neoadjuvant nivolumab, at surgical resection. Assay used: immunoSEQ multiplex PCR; TCRdb lists only in-frame clones, some missing. The top ten hold 7.8% of the sample, which has around 10,000 clones, roughly 61% seen once. The gene calls are TRBV4-2 and TRBJ2-3, with D unresolved. Sequences were derived from tumor tissue, sampled after nivolumab (anti-PD-1) treatment. This receptor was identified in a person between 40 and 85 years old with oral cavity squamous cell carcinoma. The CDR3 coding sequence is TGTGCCAGCGCTTCGGGTAAGGACACAGATACGCAGTATTTT. Translated, it gives CASASGKDTDTQYF.